These 28 T cell receptor beta chains share one sample of origin, sequenced in a study of CD8 T cells in ankylosing spondylitis. MiXCR was run by TCRdb on the 5' RACE reads, yielding one entry per CDR3 protein. This table holds roughly 130,000 distinct CDR3 sequences, roughly 9% found once. The sample was blood, either unsorted or a sorted T cell fraction (not recorded which). The receptors derive from a male donor with ankylosing spondylitis or in good health (not recorded which).

This clonotype has a handful of counts. V gene TRBV20-1 combines with J gene TRBJ2-1; 10 nucleotides match TRBD2. Germline assignment: CDR1 DFQATT and CDR2 SNEGSKA (reference sequence). The CDR3 totals 15 residues. With 4 bases clipped from V and 9 bases from J, the junction kept 12 bases outside the gene matches. CDR3 DNA sequence: TGCAGTGCTACCCTATCGAGCGGGAGGGCCGTTGAGCAGTTCTTC. It translates to CSATLSSGRAVEQFF.

This clonotype was detected once. The genes are TRBV7-2 and TRBJ2-7; D uncertain. The germline V and J ends were trimmed by 1 base and 4 bases, with 11 bases remaining between them. The CDR3 extends over 14 amino acids. The germline CDR1 and CDR2 sequences are SGHTA and FQGNSA. The CDR3 spells CASSLGRLYYEQYF. DNA for the CDR3: TGTGCCAGCAGCTTAGGGCGCCTTTATTACGAGCAGTACTTC. Full variable domain (outside the CDR3, taken from reference TRBV7-2 and TRBJ2-7): GAGVSQSPSNKVTEKGKDVELRCDPISGHTALYWYRQSLGQGLEFLIYFQGNSAPDKSGLPSDRFSAERTGGSVSTLTIQRTQQEDSAVYLCASSLGRLYYEQYFGPGTRLTVT.

This clonotype was counted many times. The V gene is TRBV10-2, the J gene TRBJ2-3, with 10 bases matching TRBD2. The ends lost 6 bases at V and 2 bases at J; junction bases unmatched: 11. The CDR3 length is 17 residues. The germline V gene encodes CDR1 WSHSY and CDR2 SAAADI. The CDR3 protein is CASRVIAGGKHTDTQYF. The CDR3 coding sequence is TGCGCCAGCAGGGTAATAGCGGGAGGCAAACACACAGATACGCAGTATTTT.

In this sample, this clonotype turned up many times. V is TRBV20-1 and J is TRBJ2-7; D is uncertain. The CDR3 totals 11 residues. V was clipped by 2 bases and J by 4 bases, with 6 bases between them. Germline CDR1 is DFQATT and CDR2 is SNEGSKA (reference sequence). The CDR3 is CSARNSYEQYF. The DNA of the CDR3 is TGCAGTGCTAGAAATAGTTACGAGCAGTACTTC.

This clonotype was observed at least ten times. The chain carries TRBV29-1 and TRBJ2-2; 8 nucleotides line up with TRBD1. Germline-derived CDR1 and CDR2 are SQVTM and ANQGSEA. V shed 4 bases and J 2 bases; nucleotides not matched to a gene: 6. This CDR3 comprises 15 residues. The CDR3 here is CSVAWAGGNTGELFF. Here the CDR3 DNA reads TGCAGCGTTGCCTGGGCAGGGGGCAACACCGGGGAGCTGTTTTTT.

Remarks on this clonotype: Being one base from a much bigger clone, this may be a read error. This chain uses TRBV24-1 with TRBJ2-3; 8 bases map to TRBD1. The germline CDR1 and CDR2 sequences are KGHDR and SFDVKD. The CDR3 runs 18 residues. CDR3 in DNA: TGTGCCACCAGTGAGTTACGGGGGACAGGAAAGGGCACAGGTACGCAGTATTTT. Translated, it gives CATSELRGTGKGTGTQYF.

V usage is TRBV2 and J usage is TRBJ1-5, with 9 bases identical to TRBD1. CDR3 length equals 13 residues. J was trimmed by 5 bases and V by 10 bases; bases with no gene match: 6. The germline gives CDR1 SNHLY, CDR2 FYNNEI. CDR3 loop: CATRTGVDQPQHF. CDR3 bases: TGTGCCACCAGGACAGGGGTGGATCAGCCCCAGCATTTT.

There are a few counts of this clonotype. The gene calls are TRBV5-1 and TRBJ2-2; D might be TRBD1 or TRBD2, each matching 5 bases. The CDR3 runs 16 residues. The ends were cut back, 1 base at V and 2 bases at J, with 12 bases in the middle. Germline values: CDR1 SGHRS, CDR2 YFSETQ. The CDR3 DNA is TGCGCCAGCAGCTTGTGGGGGAGAGCCAACACCGGGGAGCTGTTTTTT. Translation gives CASSLWGRANTGELFF.

V gene TRBV28 combines with J gene TRBJ2-3, with TRBD2 matching over 14 bases. V lost 6 bases and J lost 5; bases outside the gene matches: 10. Germline V gene sequence: CDR1 MDHEN, CDR2 SYDVKM. The CDR3 extends over 17 amino acids. This CDR3 reads CASRPGGLAGVRDTQYF. Here the CDR3 DNA reads TGTGCCAGCAGGCCGGGGGGACTAGCGGGAGTAAGAGATACGCAGTATTTT.

This clonotype has more than one count but fewer than ten. This chain joins TRBV29-1 and TRBJ2-3; perhaps TRBD1 as D (5 bases). Germline V gives CDR1 SQVTM, CDR2 ANQGSEA. This CDR3 has 15 amino acids. V lost 5 bases, J lost 5 bases, and 20 bases lay in between. CDR3 loop: CSVPRPRTQLDTQYF. In nucleotides, the CDR3 is TGCAGCGTTCCCCGACCGAGGACACAATTAGATACGCAGTATTTT.

This clonotype has a count of ten or more. The chain has TRBV12-3 or TRBV12-4 and TRBJ2-3, with D perhaps matching TRBD1 or TRBD2 (6 bases each). V lost 2 bases, J lost 0 bases, and 9 bases lay in between. The CDR3 totals 15 residues. The CDR3 reads CASSLRGTSTDTQYF. The CDR3 DNA follows: TGTGCCAGCAGTTTAAGGGGGACTAGCACAGATACGCAGTATTTT.

Notes on this clonotype: Possible read error: a much larger clone is one base away. The chain employs TRBV20-1 and TRBJ2-3; possible D gene TRBD1, 6 bases. Germline loops: CDR1 DFQATT, CDR2 SNEGSKA (reference sequence). The CDR3 is made up of 16 amino acids. The CDR3 DNA follows: TGCTGTGCTAACCAGGGGCCGACCACTTACACAGATACGCAGTATTTT. Its translation is CCANQGPTTYTDTQYF.

This clonotype has a single count. The J gene is TRBJ2-5, the V gene TRBV7-2; D remains unclear. The CDR3 consists of 13 residues. V dropped 1 base and J dropped 5 bases, with 8 bases sitting between them. CDR1 is SGHTA and CDR2 is FQGNSA in the germline V gene. CDR3 sequence: CASSLGYRETQYF. CDR3 bases: TGTGCCAGCAGCTTAGGATATCGGGAGACCCAGTACTTC.

The sample holds many counts of this clonotype. J is TRBJ2-7 and V is TRBV6-2 or TRBV6-3; D is ambiguous. The CDR3 loop spans 16 amino acids. V was shortened by 9 bases and J by 4 bases, with 25 bases between the two germline ends. Per germline, CDR1 MNHEY and CDR2 SVGEGT. As DNA, the CDR3 is TGTGCCAGAACTACTTTAAAAGGCCGGAGAAGATACGAGCAGTACTTC. Its translation: CARTTLKGRRRYEQYF.

This clonotype showed up just a few times. The chain joins TRBV6-1 to TRBJ2-3; TRBD2 agrees at 13 bases. CDR3 length: 17 amino acids. Germline CDR1 is MNHNS and CDR2 is SASEGT. V shed 6 bases and J 4 bases; nucleotides not matched to a gene: 10. This CDR3 reads CASRRGTSGRASDTQYF. CDR3 DNA: TGTGCCAGCAGGCGGGGAACTAGCGGGAGGGCCTCAGATACGCAGTATTTT.

This clonotype was recorded at least ten times. The chain joins TRBV11-1 to TRBJ2-2, with 7 bases lining up with TRBD1. The J segment lost 6 bases and the V segment lost 3 bases, leaving 7 bases of the junction unmatched. The CDR3 is 15 amino acids. Germline values: CDR1 SGHAT, CDR2 FQDESV (reference sequence). The CDR3 protein is CASSLIEGGPGELFF. DNA of the CDR3: TGTGCCAGCAGCTTGATCGAAGGGGGCCCCGGGGAGCTGTTTTTT.

This clonotype was detected a few times. The chain uses TRBV7-2 and TRBJ2-2, with 7 bases aligning to TRBD2. The germline V gene encodes CDR1 SGHTA and CDR2 FQGNSA. The V and J ends lost 7 bases and 4 bases, in that order; junction bases with no gene match: 9. The CDR3 contains 15 residues. The CDR3 spells CASTPGGSTTGELFF. The CDR3 nucleotides are TGTGCCAGCACCCCGGGCGGGAGTACCACCGGGGAGCTGTTTTTT.

This clonotype has more than one count but fewer than ten. This chain joins TRBV20-1 and TRBJ2-1; 11 bases line up with TRBD2. Per the germline V gene, CDR1 is DFQATT and CDR2 is SNEGSKA (reference sequence). The CDR3 length is 17 residues. V lost 3 bases, J lost 4 bases, and 11 bases stayed unmatched. The CDR3 region has the DNA TGCAGTGCTAGGAGTGGGGCTAGCGGGAGGAGGTACAATGAGCAGTTCTTC. Residues: CSARSGASGRRYNEQFF.

This clonotype was observed a handful of times. The V gene is TRBV5-1, the J gene TRBJ2-3, with TRBD2 matching over 8 bases. This CDR3 is built from 18 residues. The germline gives CDR1 SGHRS, CDR2 YFSETQ. The ends lost 4 bases at V and 1 base at J; junction bases unmatched: 14. The CDR3 sequence: CASSPGLAGGHRTDTQYF. CDR3 DNA sequence: TGCGCCAGCAGCCCTGGCCTGGCGGGAGGTCACCGCACAGATACGCAGTATTTT.

To note about this clonotype: A read error may explain this, as a much larger clone is one base away. J is TRBJ1-2 and V is TRBV10-3; D might be TRBD1 (5 bases). The CDR3 sequence is 14 residues long. Germline loops: CDR1 ENHRY, CDR2 SYGVKD. CDR3 loop: CAISESDTNYAYTF. The CDR3, as DNA: TGTGCCATCAGTGAGTCGGACACCAACTATGCCTACACCTTC.

This clonotype was found many times. The V and J genes are TRBV7-2 and TRBJ2-3; 8 bases fit TRBD2. Trimming at V came to 2 bases and at J to 4 bases, leaving 5 bases not matched to a gene. The CDR3 contains 15 residues. Germline V CDR1 and CDR2: SGHTA, FQGNSA. In nucleotides, the CDR3 is TGTGCCAGCAGCTTAATAGCGGGGACGGCAGATACGCAGTATTTT. Amino acids: CASSLIAGTADTQYF.

The chain carries TRBV2 and TRBJ2-1; 8 positions agree with TRBD2. The germline CDR1 and CDR2 sequences are SNHLY and FYNNEI. The V and J ends lost 3 bases and 0 bases, in that order; junction bases with no gene match: 4. The CDR3 has 16 residues. The CDR3 DNA sequence: TGTGCCAGCAGTGACCTAGCGGGTAGCTCCTACAATGAGCAGTTCTTC. This gives the protein CASSDLAGSSYNEQFF.

This clonotype was seen repeatedly, ten times or more. The genes are TRBV12-3 or TRBV12-4 and TRBJ2-5, with no clear D. This CDR3 comprises 11 residues. The germline V and J ends were trimmed by 6 bases and 7 bases, with 9 bases remaining between them. Here the CDR3 DNA reads TGTGCCAGCAGCCTCGAAGGGACCCAGTACTTC. Translating it yields CASSLEGTQYF.

Many counts were recorded for this clonotype. V gene TRBV5-5 combines with J gene TRBJ2-6, with 7 bases aligning to TRBD1. J gave up 1 base and V 1 base, and 5 bases lay outside the gene matches. Germline assignment: CDR1 SGHKS and CDR2 YYEKEE (reference sequence). CDR3 length: 17 residues. In nucleotides, the CDR3 is TGTGCCAGCAGCTTGTTTGGGACAGATTCTGGGGCCAACGTCCTGACTTTC. Translation: CASSLFGTDSGANVLTF.

This clonotype is termed medium-sized (0.01 to 0.1%). This chain links TRBV5-1 with TRBJ2-4, with D tentatively TRBD1 or TRBD2 (5 bases each). Trimming took off 4 bases at V and 4 bases at J, with 18 bases between the two ends. This CDR3 comprises 16 residues. Per germline, CDR1 SGHRS and CDR2 YFSETQ. Here the CDR3 reads CASSPGGSGTKNIQYF. CDR3 nucleotide sequence: TGCGCCAGCAGCCCCGGCGGGTCTGGGACGAAAAACATTCAGTACTTC. The variable domain in full, completed from reference TRBV5-1 and TRBJ2-4, reads KAGVTQTPRYLIKTRGQQVTLSCSPISGHRSVSWYQQTPGQGLQFLFEYFSETQRNKGNFPGRFSGRQFSNSRSEMNVSTLELGDSALYLCASSPGGSGTKNIQYFGAGTRLSVL.

Ten or more counts support this clonotype. V and J are TRBV12-3 or TRBV12-4 and TRBJ2-1; tentatively, D is TRBD1 or TRBD2 (6 bases each). V was cut by 5 bases and J by 5 bases, with 16 bases left in between. This CDR3 region has 15 residues. CDR3 loop: CASSPRGGLNNEQFF. CDR3 bases: TGTGCCAGCAGTCCGAGAGGGGGGCTAAACAATGAGCAGTTCTTC.

This clonotype was counted ten times or more. The chain carries TRBV7-9 and TRBJ2-7; D is unresolved. V lost 7 bases and J lost 10, with 20 bases in between. The CDR3 totals 13 residues. Germline V lookup: CDR1 SEHNR, CDR2 FQNEAQ (reference sequence). CDR3 bases: TGTGCCAGCACGGGTCCAGGCAGAGGTCATCAGTACTTC. The encoded protein is CASTGPGRGHQYF.

Notes on this clonotype: Relative to the germline gene, one junction end is altered; a read error may explain this. J is TRBJ2-6 and V is TRBV27, with 8 bases matching TRBD1. The CDR3 covers 15 residues. Germline-derived CDR1 and CDR2 are MNHEY and SMNVEV (reference sequence). The CDR3 DNA follows: TGTGCCAGCACCACGACAGGGGCTGGGGCCAACGGCCTGACTTTC. Protein: CASTTTGAGANGLTF.